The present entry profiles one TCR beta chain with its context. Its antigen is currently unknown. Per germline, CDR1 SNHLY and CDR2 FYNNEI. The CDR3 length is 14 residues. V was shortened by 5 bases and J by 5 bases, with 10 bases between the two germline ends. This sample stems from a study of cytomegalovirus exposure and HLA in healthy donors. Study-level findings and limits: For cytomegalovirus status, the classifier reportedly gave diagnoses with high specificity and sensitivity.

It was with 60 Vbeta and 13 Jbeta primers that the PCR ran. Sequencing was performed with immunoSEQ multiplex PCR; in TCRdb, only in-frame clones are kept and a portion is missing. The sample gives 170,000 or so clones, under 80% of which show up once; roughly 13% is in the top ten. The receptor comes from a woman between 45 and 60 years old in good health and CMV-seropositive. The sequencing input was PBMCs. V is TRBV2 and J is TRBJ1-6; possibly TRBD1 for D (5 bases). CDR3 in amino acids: CASSLRGDNSPLHF. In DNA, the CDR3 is TGTGCCAGCAGTCTCCGGGGGGATAATTCACCCCTCCACTTT.